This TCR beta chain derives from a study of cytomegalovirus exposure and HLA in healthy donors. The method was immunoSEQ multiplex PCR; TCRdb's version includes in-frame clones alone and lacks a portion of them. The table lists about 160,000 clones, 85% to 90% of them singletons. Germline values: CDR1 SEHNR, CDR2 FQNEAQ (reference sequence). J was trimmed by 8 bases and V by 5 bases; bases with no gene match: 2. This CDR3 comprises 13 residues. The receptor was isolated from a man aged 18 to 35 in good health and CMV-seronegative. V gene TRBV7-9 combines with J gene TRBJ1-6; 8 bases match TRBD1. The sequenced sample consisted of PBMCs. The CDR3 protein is CASSQTGDSPLHF. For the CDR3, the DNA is TGTGCCAGCAGCCAGACAGGGGATTCACCCCTCCACTTT.